Below, 5 T cell receptor beta chains from the same sample are listed, as sequenced in a study of T-cell reconstitution after alpha-beta-depleted transplantation in children. Preparation of the TCRbeta library involved a method that used unique molecular identifiers. Each CDR3 protein gets one entry after TCRdb re-called the PCR reads with MiXCR. The table has approximately 420,000 distinct CDR3 sequences, 9.5% to 13% seen once; the top ten hold 4.5% to 6.5%. Sample: PBMCs from the stem cell graft donor, taken from the stem cell graft. The source of these receptors is a human donor who donated a stem cell graft to a child with acute myeloid leukemia.

Many counts were recorded for this clonotype. This rearrangement joins TRBV7-3 to TRBJ2-5; D uncertain. Germline V gene data show CDR1 as SGHTA and CDR2 as FQGTGA. The CDR3 has 13 residues. V was clipped by 4 bases and J by 6 bases, with 12 bases between them. This CDR3 is CASSSDQLKTQYF. The CDR3, as DNA: TGTGCCAGCAGCTCGGATCAGCTAAAGACCCAGTACTTC.

This clonotype was picked up a small number of times. This chain's CDR3 is CASSPGTGDEQYV. DNA of the CDR3: TGTGCCAGCAGCCCTGGGACAGGGGACGAGCAGTACGTC. This chain joins TRBV12-3 or TRBV12-4 and TRBJ2-7, with 10 bases fitting TRBD1. The V and J ends lost 6 bases and 5 bases, in that order; junction bases with no gene match: 4. The CDR3 length is 13 residues.

The chain combines TRBV7-9 with TRBJ1-5, with D uncertain. Germline CDR1 and CDR2: SEHNR and FQNEAQ (reference sequence). The V gene lost 2 bases and the J gene lost 7 bases, with 6 bases spanning the gap. This CDR3 has 12 amino acids. CDR3 DNA sequence: TGTGCCAGCAGCTTAAATGGGCAGCCCCAGCATTTT. It translates to CASSLNGQPQHF.

A few counts support this clonotype. V and J are TRBV29-1 and TRBJ2-3, with no clear D. Trimming stripped 7 bases from V and 5 bases from J, with 4 bases between. Germline V gene lookup returns CDR1 SQVTM and CDR2 ANQGSEA. This CDR3 has 9 amino acids. The CDR3 reads CSAEDTQYF. The DNA of the CDR3 is TGCAGCGCGGAAGATACGCAGTATTTT.

V is TRBV10-3 and J is TRBJ2-1; D might be TRBD1 or TRBD2, each matching 5 bases. There are 14 residues in the CDR3. The V and J ends lost 3 bases and 8 bases respectively, with 14 bases between them. Per germline, CDR1 ENHRY and CDR2 SYGVKD. CDR3 nucleotides: TGTGCCATCAGTGACCCCGGCCGGGGCTATGAGCAGTTCTTC. Residues: CAISDPGRGYEQFF.